The 5 T cell receptor beta chains listed next were all sequenced from one sample in a study of T-cell memory formation after mild COVID-19. In TCRdb, the 5' RACE reads were re-called with MiXCR into one record per CDR3 protein. Of hundreds of thousands of distinct CDR3 sequences listed, approximately 16% are singletons. Material for sequencing was PBMCs or a T cell subset sorted from them (not recorded which). The receptors shown here come from a young man who had mild COVID-19 (a few samples of this study predate the infection). Cell type and time point are not known.

This clonotype was detected only a few times. The CDR3, as DNA: TGTGCCAGCAGCGTTCGGACTAGTAGGGATACGCAGTATTTT. Translating it yields CASSVRTSRDTQYF. This chain uses TRBV11-2 with TRBJ2-3; 7 nucleotides match TRBD2. The CDR3 spans 14 residues. V dropped 5 bases and J dropped 6; count of bases not matched to a gene: 8. Germline V CDR1 and CDR2: SGHAT, FQNNGV.

This clonotype was counted ten times or more. The chain recombines TRBV28 with TRBJ1-2; maybe TRBD1 (6 bases). The V end was cut by 6 bases, the J end by 4 bases, with 12 bases between. Germline V gene lookup returns CDR1 MDHEN and CDR2 SYDVKM. The CDR3 is 13 amino acids. The DNA for the CDR3 is TGTGCCAGCAGCCTGGGACATTTCTATGGCTACACCTTC. It encodes CASSLGHFYGYTF.

The gene calls are TRBV12-3 or TRBV12-4 and TRBJ2-5; tentative D call: TRBD2 (7 bases). V shed 8 bases and J shed 2 bases, with 12 bases lying between them. CDR3 length: 13 residues. The CDR3 nucleotides read TGTGCCAGCGGGGGGGCAAGTCAAGAGACCCAGTACTTC. Translating it yields CASGGASQETQYF.

This rearrangement joins TRBV6-6 to TRBJ1-1, with D perhaps TRBD1 (5 bases). V shed 2 bases and J shed 6 bases, with 10 bases lying between them. The CDR3 is made up of 13 amino acids. Germline V gene data show CDR1 as MNHNY and CDR2 as SVGAGI (reference sequence). The CDR3 here is CASSYGAGPEAFF. The CDR3 DNA follows: TGTGCCAGCAGTTACGGGGCGGGGCCTGAAGCTTTCTTT.

The chain joins TRBV7-9 to TRBJ1-5; D is uncertain. Germline lookup yields CDR1 SEHNR and CDR2 FQNEAQ (reference sequence). The CDR3 sequence is 14 residues long. V was trimmed by 3 bases and J by 0 bases, leaving 6 bases between them. CDR3 in amino acids: CASSFTDSNQPQHF. As DNA, the CDR3 is TGTGCCAGCAGCTTTACGGATAGCAATCAGCCCCAGCATTTT.